The following is a T cell receptor beta chain sequence with its context. This clonotype was seen only a few times. Its binding antigen is unknown. It has no much larger one-base neighbor in the sample; base qualities were not kept. This sample was taken from a study of regulatory T cells in long-lasting Graves disease (dated by TCRdb to the early 2020s). At the level of the whole study: In the newly diagnosed Graves' disease group, patients had been taking antithyroid drugs for less than 3 months. The study was registered as a clinical trial and conducted in China. Persistent Graves' disease patients were compared with newly diagnosed Graves' disease patients by peripheral blood TCR sequencing and RNA sequencing. A total of 33 samples were covered by TCR sequencing, comprising roughly 13 persistent and around 20 newly diagnosed Graves' disease patients.

The sample's time point, from its label and the paper: newly diagnosed GD, antithyroid drugs for less than 3 months. For both TCR sequencing and RNA sequencing, RNA was extracted from PBMCs using TRIzol. The diagnosis of Graves' disease was made according to American Thyroid Association guidelines. Recruitment of patients was carried out at an endocrinology department in Xi'an, China. Each patient gave 7 to 9.5 milliliters of peripheral blood, collected in an EDTA anticoagulant tube. Ficoll Paque Plus density gradient separation was used to isolate PBMCs, and no further T cell sorting was done. An Agilent 2100 Bioanalyzer and agarose gel were used to check RNA quality, and a NanoDrop 2000 was used to measure RNA concentration. The method behind the library was multiplex PCR. The sequencer listed for this sample is Illumina HiSeq 4000. iRepertoire HTBI primers and Arm-PCR amplification of CDR3 regions were used to construct TCR beta libraries. Gel purification was performed on PCR products prior to sequencing. Regarding the original processing steps: A total of around 59 TRBV and some 15 TRBJ segments were identified across samples and were used for gene usage analysis of CDR3 amino acid clonotypes. COPE and FqMerger were used to merge filtered high-quality paired reads into contigs. Contigs were aligned with BLAST to IMGT TRBV, TRBD and TRBJ reference genes, and CDR3 was defined per IMGT. Any clonotype with a frequency above 0.1% was classified as a highly expanded clone. Shannon entropy was used to measure repertoire diversity, and the Gini coefficient was used to measure V-J evenness. Clonotypes shared by more than one individual were considered public. TCRdb handled the public reads itself, with Q25 trimming in fastp and clone calling in MiXCR, and kept productive beta chains. Entries that share a CDR3 protein sequence are merged under the most common genes and DNA. The V and J calls shown here were made by TCRdb, not taken from the authors' results. The sample yields 360,000 or so distinct CDR3 sequences; 15% to 20% were counted once. The ten top clones hold 20% of the sample.

V drops 2 bases and J drops 1 base, leaving 16 bases in between. Sequences SGHNT (CDR1) and YYREEE (CDR2) are obtained from the germline V gene (reference sequence). From the cysteine up to the phenylalanine, the CDR3 has a length of 18 residues. The entry retains the CDR3 DNA only, 54 bases that are in frame from base 1. Here is what the overall study found, with its caveats: The authors noted that the small sample size was a limitation that may lower accuracy. Sequencing and analysis were limited to the TCR beta chain. A larger number of public clonotypes was shared among persistent patients (fewer than 3,000) than among newly diagnosed patients (around 880). Persistent disease showed preferential use of TRBV28, TRBJ1-2 and TRBJ2-5, whereas newly diagnosed disease favored TRBV20-1 and TRBJ2-1. Because the primary lesion, thyroid tissue, could not be accessed, the study looked at peripheral blood alone. Compared with newly diagnosed patients, persistent Graves' disease patients had lower TCR Shannon entropy and fewer highly expanded clones, which suggests clonal expansion.

The same data also went into a second study, on T cells in Graves' hyperthyroidism and ophthalmopathy. Reported in the second study: A patient counted as having stable Graves' hyperthyroidism if no progression to ophthalmopathy occurred over 18 months of follow-up. Hyperthyroidism patients were newly diagnosed, with disease duration under 2 months, and aged 18 to 65 years. Patients with uncontrolled infections, other autoimmune diseases, pregnancy or lactation were excluded. Clinical symptoms, serum thyroxine and TRAb, thyroid ultrasound, and orbital computed tomography formed the basis for the diagnoses. For the first round of RT-PCR on the TCR CDR3, the HTBI primer set was used together with the Qiagen OneStep RT-PCR kit. Most expanded thyroid clonotypes (frequency above 0.001) were also detected in blood, suggesting blood repertoires may reflect thyroid immune responses. A model built on a 13 V-J signature distinguished ophthalmopathy from stable hyperthyroidism, reaching 87.88% sensitivity and 81.08% specificity in cross-validation and 80%/75% in testing. During validation, the model predicted progression to ophthalmopathy a median of approximately 7 months ahead of onset, with roughly 65% sensitivity and around 72% specificity. To identify TCR V-J signatures that set the groups apart, the researchers used a discovery cohort of 100 or so patients, made up of 43 with Graves' ophthalmopathy and some 60 with stable Graves' hyperthyroidism. Whether ophthalmopathy could be predicted prospectively was tested in an independent validation cohort made up of 18 to 20 hyperthyroidism patients plus 17 patients who later progressed to ophthalmopathy. For training and testing, the roughly 93 patients in the discovery cohort were randomly divided in a 7:3 ratio. Thyroid tissue and blood T-cell repertoires from roughly 6 Graves' hyperthyroidism patients were also compared in the study. Following sampling, methimazole starting at 30 mg daily was given to hyperthyroidism patients, and high-dose intravenous methylprednisolone was given to ophthalmopathy patients. The libraries were constructed in a second round of multiplex PCR and then size-selected and purified. Sequencing of the libraries was done on an Illumina HiSeq2000 using paired-end 100 bp reads. SOAPnuke was used to process the raw data, with reads discarded if the reads contained adapters or uncalled bases, had a mean Phred below 15, or lacked an exact constant-primer or identifier match. High-quality paired reads were merged using COPE v1.2.5, and each unique nucleotide sequence was defined as a clonotype. Clonotypes were aligned to IMGT TRBV, TRBD and TRBJ reference segments using MiTCR v1.1. Only V-J combinations with frequency above 0.0001, covering 99% to 99.2% of repertoires, were analysed. The TCS score was defined as F50 (clonal expansion) divided by E x V (chaos), with BLOSUM62-based TCRdist calculated between CDR3 peptides within each V-J. Welch's t-statistics and random forest reduced just over 500 V-J features to 13, which were used in a naive Bayes classifier (R e1071). No statistical method was used to set the sample size in advance, and investigators knew the group allocation. TCR Vbeta CDR3 sequencing of some 140 peripheral blood samples (approximately 44 ophthalmopathy, some 75 hyperthyroidism and roughly 17 progressor patients) is reported in the paper.

In this chain, TRBV5-4 is recombined with TRBJ2-6; 6 matching bases give a weak D call of TRBD2. The sequenced sample was peripheral blood mononuclear cells (PBMCs), obtained at new diagnosis, from a patient treated with antithyroid drugs. The TCR sequence derives from a woman between 18 and 29 years old with Graves disease. Donor details come from another sample of the same person, matched by shared clones. The nucleotide sequence reads as follows: TGTGCCAGCAGCTTAGGCCTTGCGGGGCGTTCTGGGGCCAACGTCCTGACTTTC. Its protein is CASSLGLAGRSGANVLTF.